This TCR beta chain originates from a study of OX40 agonist ivuxolimab in advanced cancers. Looking at the study overall: Ivuxolimab, an agonistic anti-OX40 (CD134) antibody, was given to patients. Broader study findings: At doses 0.1 to 3.0 mg/kg, CD4+ and CD8+ clones expanded.

Concerning this clone itself: What it recognizes is unknown.

The repertoire was sequenced with immunoSEQ multiplex PCR; TCRdb's copy has only in-frame clones and lacks some. The table shows about 24,000 clones, with 77% occurring only once. This CDR3 region has 13 residues. V was pared by 4 bases and J by 7 bases, with 13 bases between. Looked up from germline, CDR1 is SGHTA and CDR2 is FQGTGA. The sequencing used CD4+ or CD8+ T cells sorted from blood, collected in a trial of the OX40 agonist ivuxolimab. This chain connects TRBV7-3 to TRBJ1-2, with D possibly TRBD1 on 6 matching bases. The clonotype was recovered from an adult with an advanced solid tumor such as melanoma, head and neck, liver or kidney cancer. CDR3 sequence (DNA): TGTGCCAGCAGCTCCCGGGACATGGGTGGCTACACCTTC. It specifies CASSSRDMGGYTF.